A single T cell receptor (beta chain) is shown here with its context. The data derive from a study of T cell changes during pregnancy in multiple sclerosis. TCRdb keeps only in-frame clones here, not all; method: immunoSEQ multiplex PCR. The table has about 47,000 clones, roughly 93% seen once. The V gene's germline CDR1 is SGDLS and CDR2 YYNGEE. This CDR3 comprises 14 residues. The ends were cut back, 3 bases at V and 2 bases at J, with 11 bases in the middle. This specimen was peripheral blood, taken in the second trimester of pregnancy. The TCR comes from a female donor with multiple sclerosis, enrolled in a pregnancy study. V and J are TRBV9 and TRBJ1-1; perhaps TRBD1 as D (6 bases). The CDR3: CASSEAGVNTEAFF. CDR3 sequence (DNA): TGTGCCAGCAGCGAGGCAGGGGTAAACACTGAAGCTTTCTTT.